Below, 8 T cell receptor beta chains from the same sample are listed, as sequenced in a study of radiation and T cells in renal cell carcinoma. Regarding time point: blood 4 weeks post-SBRT, at nephrectomy. Treatment indicated: 15 Gy SBRT to primary tumor, nephrectomy 4 weeks later. Assay: immunoSEQ multiplex PCR; the TCRdb copy retains only in-frame clones and omits some. This table has 150,000 to 200,000 clones, roughly 90% appearing once. This specimen was blood, taken from a patient whose treatment included radiotherapy and nephrectomy. The receptors were sampled from a woman aged 45 to 65 with renal cell carcinoma.

The chain employs TRBV13 and TRBJ2-5, with 11 bases matching TRBD2. This CDR3 has 14 amino acids. Losses at the gene ends were 5 bases for V and 9 bases for J; bases not matched to a gene: 8. CDR1 and CDR2 from the germline V gene are PRHDT and FYEKMQ (reference sequence). CDR3 protein: CASSPRVAGGPQYF. Written as DNA, the CDR3 is TGTGCCAGCAGCCCCCGGGTAGCGGGGGGGCCCCAGTACTTC.

This chain connects TRBV5-4 to TRBJ2-7, with D unclear. This CDR3 is built from 14 residues. Germline CDR1 reads SGHNT; CDR2 reads YYREEE (reference sequence). V lost 0 bases to trimming and J lost 0 bases, with 7 bases between them. DNA for the CDR3: TGTGCCAGCAGCTTGGAGTGGAACTCCTACGAGCAGTACTTC. Its protein product is CASSLEWNSYEQYF.

The V call is TRBV9, the J call TRBJ1-1, with a weak D call TRBD1 (6 bases). V dropped 0 bases and J dropped 7 bases, with 16 bases sitting between them. The CDR3 extends over 15 amino acids. Germline lookup yields CDR1 SGDLS and CDR2 YYNGEE. CDR3 sequence reads: CASSVAEGGRLEAFF. CDR3 nucleotides: TGTGCCAGCAGCGTAGCGGAAGGGGGTCGCCTTGAAGCTTTCTTT.

This chain uses TRBV18 with TRBJ1-1; D is possibly TRBD1 (6 bases). V gave up 3 bases and J gave up 6 bases, with 20 bases separating them. This CDR3 has 16 amino acids. Germline CDR1 KGHSH, CDR2 LQKENI. CDR3 DNA: TGTGCCAGCTCACCCCACAGGGAACTCACGGGACCTGAAGCTTTCTTT. Translating gives CASSPHRELTGPEAFF. Full variable domain (rest looked up from reference TRBV18 and TRBJ1-1): NAGVMQNPRHLVRRRGQEARLRCSPMKGHSHVYWYRQLPEEGLKFMVYLQKENIIDESGMPKERFSAEFPKEGPSILRIQQVVRGDSAAYFCASSPHRELTGPEAFFGQGTRLTVV.

The V call is TRBV28, the J call TRBJ1-2, with D hard to call. The ends were cut back, 5 bases at V and 8 bases at J, with 15 bases in the middle. The CDR3 consists of 13 residues. Germline lookup yields CDR1 MDHEN and CDR2 SYDVKM. The CDR3 DNA sequence: TGTGCCAGCAGTCCCCCCCAGACGGAGGGCTACACCTTC. It is translated as CASSPPQTEGYTF.

The chain combines TRBV15 with TRBJ2-1; a possible D gene is TRBD1 (7 bases). V was cut by 3 bases and J by 2 bases, with 23 bases left in between. This CDR3 contains 19 residues. Looked up from germline, CDR1 is LNHNV and CDR2 is YYDKDF (reference sequence). The CDR3 sequence is CATSSPLRLRGETYNEQFF. The CDR3, as DNA: TGTGCCACCAGCAGCCCACTTCGGCTCAGGGGGGAAACCTACAATGAGCAGTTCTTC.

The sample holds one count of this clone. V and J are TRBV15 and TRBJ1-1; tentatively, D is TRBD1 (5 bases). The germline V gene has CDR1 LNHNV and CDR2 YYDKDF (reference sequence). Between the trimmed V and J ends, which lost 5 bases and 4 bases, there was a span of 23 bases. The CDR3 totals 17 residues. CDR3 in DNA: TGTGCCACCAGCCGATACTCCAGGGCGGCGCTGGTCACTGAAGCTTTCTTT. This translates into CATSRYSRAALVTEAFF. Looking up the rest from reference TRBV15 and TRBJ1-1 gives the full variable domain: DAMVIQNPRYQVTQFGKPVTLSCSQTLNHNVMYWYQQKSSQAPKLLFHYYDKDFNNEADTPDNFQSRRPNTSFCFLDIRSPGLGDTAMYLCATSRYSRAALVTEAFFGQGTRLTVV.

V is TRBV19 and J is TRBJ2-1, with D maybe TRBD1 (6 bases). This CDR3 has 16 residues. Trimming took 6 bases from V and 3 from J, leaving 18 bases between them. Germline CDR1 reads LNHDA; CDR2 reads SQIVND (reference sequence). The CDR3 region has the DNA TGTGCCAGTAGGTTGAGGGGGACATCGGACTACAATGAGCAGTTCTTC. This sequence encodes CASRLRGTSDYNEQFF. Drawing the rest from reference TRBV19 and TRBJ2-1, the complete variable domain is DGGITQSPKYLFRKEGQNVTLSCEQNLNHDAMYWYRQDPGQGLRLIYYSQIVNDFQKGDIAEGYSVSREKKESFPLTVTSAQKNPTAFYLCASRLRGTSDYNEQFFGPGTRLTVL.